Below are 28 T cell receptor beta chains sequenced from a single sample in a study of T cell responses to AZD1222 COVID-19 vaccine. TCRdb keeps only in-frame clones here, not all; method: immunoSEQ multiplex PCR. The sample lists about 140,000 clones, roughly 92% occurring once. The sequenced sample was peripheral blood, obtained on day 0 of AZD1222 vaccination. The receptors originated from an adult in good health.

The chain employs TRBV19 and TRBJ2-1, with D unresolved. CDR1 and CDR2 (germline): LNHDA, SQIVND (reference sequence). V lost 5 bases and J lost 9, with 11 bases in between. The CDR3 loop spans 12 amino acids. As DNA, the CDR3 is TGTGCCAGTAGTCCAACTCGCTTTGAGCAGTTCTTC. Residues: CASSPTRFEQFF.

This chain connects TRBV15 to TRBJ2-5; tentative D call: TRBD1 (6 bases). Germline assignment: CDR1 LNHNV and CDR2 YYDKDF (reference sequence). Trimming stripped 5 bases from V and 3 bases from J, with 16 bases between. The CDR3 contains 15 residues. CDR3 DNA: TGTGCCACCAGCCCATGGGGCAGGGGAAAAGAGACCCAGTACTTC. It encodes CATSPWGRGKETQYF.

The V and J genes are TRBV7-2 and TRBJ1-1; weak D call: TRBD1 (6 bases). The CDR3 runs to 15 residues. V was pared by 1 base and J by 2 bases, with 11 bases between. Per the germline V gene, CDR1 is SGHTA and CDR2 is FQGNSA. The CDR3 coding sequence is TGTGCCAGCAGCTTAGGTCACAGGGCCAACACTGAAGCTTTCTTT. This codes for CASSLGHRANTEAFF.

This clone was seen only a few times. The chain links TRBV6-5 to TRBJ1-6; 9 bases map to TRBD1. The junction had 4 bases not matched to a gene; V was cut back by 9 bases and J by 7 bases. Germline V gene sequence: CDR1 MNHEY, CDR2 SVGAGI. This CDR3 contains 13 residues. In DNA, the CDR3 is TGTGCCAGGGGACAGGGACCGAATTCACCCCTCCACTTT. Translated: CARGQGPNSPLHF.

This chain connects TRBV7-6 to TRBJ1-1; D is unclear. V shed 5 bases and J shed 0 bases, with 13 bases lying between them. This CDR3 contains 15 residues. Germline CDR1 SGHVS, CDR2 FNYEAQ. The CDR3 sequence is CASSRAPGMNTEAFF. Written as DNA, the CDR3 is TGTGCCAGCAGCCGGGCGCCCGGGATGAACACTGAAGCTTTCTTT.

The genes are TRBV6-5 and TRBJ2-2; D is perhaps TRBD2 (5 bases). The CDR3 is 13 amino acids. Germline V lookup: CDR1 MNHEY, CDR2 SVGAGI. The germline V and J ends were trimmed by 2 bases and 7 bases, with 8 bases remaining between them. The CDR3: CASSYGGSGELFF. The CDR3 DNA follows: TGTGCCAGCAGTTACGGTGGGAGCGGGGAGCTGTTTTTT.

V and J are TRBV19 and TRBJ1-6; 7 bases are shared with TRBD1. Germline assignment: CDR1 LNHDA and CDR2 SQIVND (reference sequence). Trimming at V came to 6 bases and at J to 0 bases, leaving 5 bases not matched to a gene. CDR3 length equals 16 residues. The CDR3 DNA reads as TGTGCCAGTAGCGCGGACAGGAGCTCCTATAATTCACCCCTCCACTTT. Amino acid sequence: CASSADRSSYNSPLHF.

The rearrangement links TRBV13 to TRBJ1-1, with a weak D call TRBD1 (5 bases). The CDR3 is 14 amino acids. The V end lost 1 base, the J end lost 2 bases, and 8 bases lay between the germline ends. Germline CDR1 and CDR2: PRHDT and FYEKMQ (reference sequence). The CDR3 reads CASSLVGGNTEAFF. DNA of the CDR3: TGTGCCAGCAGCTTAGTTGGGGGAAACACTGAAGCTTTCTTT.

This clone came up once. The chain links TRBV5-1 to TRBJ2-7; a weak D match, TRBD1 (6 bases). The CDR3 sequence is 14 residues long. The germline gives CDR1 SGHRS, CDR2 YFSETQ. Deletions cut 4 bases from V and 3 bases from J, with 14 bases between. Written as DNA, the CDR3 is TGCGCCAGCAGCCCAACGGACAGTGACTACGAGCAGTACTTC. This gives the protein CASSPTDSDYEQYF.

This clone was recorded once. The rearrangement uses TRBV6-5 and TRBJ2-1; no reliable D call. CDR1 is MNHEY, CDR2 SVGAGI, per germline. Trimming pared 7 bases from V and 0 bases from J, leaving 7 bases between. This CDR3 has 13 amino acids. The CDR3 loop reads CASNPSSYNEQFF. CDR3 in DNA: TGTGCCAGCAACCCTAGCTCCTACAATGAGCAGTTCTTC.

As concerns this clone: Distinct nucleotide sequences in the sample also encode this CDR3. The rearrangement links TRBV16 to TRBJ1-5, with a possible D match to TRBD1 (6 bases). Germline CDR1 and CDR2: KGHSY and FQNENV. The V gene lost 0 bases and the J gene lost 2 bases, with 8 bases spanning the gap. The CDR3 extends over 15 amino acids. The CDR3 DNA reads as TGTGCCAGCAGCCAATCGGGACAAGGCAATCAGCCCCAGCATTTT. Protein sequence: CASSQSGQGNQPQHF.

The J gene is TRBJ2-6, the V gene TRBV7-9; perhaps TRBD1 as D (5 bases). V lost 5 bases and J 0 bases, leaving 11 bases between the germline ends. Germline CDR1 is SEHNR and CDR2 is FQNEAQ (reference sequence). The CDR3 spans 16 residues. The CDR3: CASSDRTGSGANVLTF. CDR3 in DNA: TGTGCCAGCAGCGACCGCACAGGCTCTGGGGCCAACGTCCTGACTTTC. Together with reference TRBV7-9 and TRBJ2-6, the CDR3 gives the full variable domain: DTGVSQNPRHKITKRGQNVTFRCDPISEHNRLYWYRQTLGQGPEFLTYFQNEAQLEKSRLLSDRFSAERPKGSFSTLEIQRTEQGDSAMYLCASSDRTGSGANVLTFGAGSRLTVL.

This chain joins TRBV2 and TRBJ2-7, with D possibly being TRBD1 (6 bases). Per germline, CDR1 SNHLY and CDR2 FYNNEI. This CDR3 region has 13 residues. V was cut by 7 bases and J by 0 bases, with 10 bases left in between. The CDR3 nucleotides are TGTGCCAGCAAATTGGACAGCTCCTACGAGCAGTACTTC. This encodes CASKLDSSYEQYF. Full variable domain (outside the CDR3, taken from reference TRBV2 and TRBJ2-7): EPEVTQTPSHQVTQMGQEVILRCVPISNHLYFYWYRQILGQKVEFLVSFYNNEISEKSEIFDDQFSVERPDGSNFTLKIRSTKLEDSAMYFCASKLDSSYEQYFGPGTRLTVT.

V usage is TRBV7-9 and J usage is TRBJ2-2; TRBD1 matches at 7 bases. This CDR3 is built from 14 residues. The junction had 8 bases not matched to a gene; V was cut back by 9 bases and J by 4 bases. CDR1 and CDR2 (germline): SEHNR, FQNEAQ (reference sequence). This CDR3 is CASDKGQITGELFF. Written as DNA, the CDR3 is TGTGCCAGTGACAAGGGACAGATCACCGGGGAGCTGTTTTTT.

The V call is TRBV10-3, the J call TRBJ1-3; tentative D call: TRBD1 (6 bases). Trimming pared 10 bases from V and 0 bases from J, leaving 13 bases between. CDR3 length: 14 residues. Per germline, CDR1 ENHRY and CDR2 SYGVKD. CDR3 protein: CATCKDSSGNTIYF. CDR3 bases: TGTGCCACCTGTAAGGACAGCTCTGGAAACACCATATATTTT.

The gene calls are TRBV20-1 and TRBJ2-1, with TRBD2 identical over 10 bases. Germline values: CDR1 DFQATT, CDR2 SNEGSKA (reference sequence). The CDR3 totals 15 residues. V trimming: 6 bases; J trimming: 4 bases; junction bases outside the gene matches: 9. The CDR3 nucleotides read TGCAGTGCCAGTCGGCTAGCGGGGGATTACAATGAGCAGTTCTTC. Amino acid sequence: CSASRLAGDYNEQFF.

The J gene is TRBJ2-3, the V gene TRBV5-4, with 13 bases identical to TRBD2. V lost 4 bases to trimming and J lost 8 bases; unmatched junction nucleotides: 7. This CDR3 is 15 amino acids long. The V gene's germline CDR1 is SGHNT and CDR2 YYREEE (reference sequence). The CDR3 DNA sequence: TGTGCCAGCAGCCCCGGACTAGCGGGAGATGTTACGCAGTATTTT. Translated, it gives CASSPGLAGDVTQYF.

Here the CDR3 reads CASSFPGTNYGYTF. In nucleotides, the CDR3 is TGTGCCAGCAGTTTCCCGGGCACTAACTATGGCTACACCTTC. The chain combines TRBV28 with TRBJ1-2; D uncertain. This CDR3 spans 14 amino acids. The ends were cut back, 3 bases at V and 0 bases at J, with 8 bases in the middle. CDR1 MDHEN and CDR2 SYDVKM come from the germline V gene.

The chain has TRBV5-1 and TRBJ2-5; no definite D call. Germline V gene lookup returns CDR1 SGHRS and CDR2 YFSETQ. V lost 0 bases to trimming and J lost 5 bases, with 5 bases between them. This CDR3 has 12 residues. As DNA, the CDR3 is TGCGCCAGCAGCTTGGTGTTTGAGACCCAGTACTTC. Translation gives CASSLVFETQYF.

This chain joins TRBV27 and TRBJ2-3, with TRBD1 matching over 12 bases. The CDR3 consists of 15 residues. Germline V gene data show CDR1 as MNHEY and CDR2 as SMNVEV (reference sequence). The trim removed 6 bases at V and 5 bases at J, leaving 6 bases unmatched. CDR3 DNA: TGTGCCAGCAGCTCCGGGACAGGGGGCATAGATACGCAGTATTTT. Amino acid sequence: CASSSGTGGIDTQYF.

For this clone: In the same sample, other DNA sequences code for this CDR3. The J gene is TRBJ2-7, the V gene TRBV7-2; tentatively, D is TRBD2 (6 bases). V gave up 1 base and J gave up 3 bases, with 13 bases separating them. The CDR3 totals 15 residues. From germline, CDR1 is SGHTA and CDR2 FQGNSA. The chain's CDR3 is CASSLVPRGVYEQYF. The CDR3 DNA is TGTGCCAGCAGCTTAGTACCCCGCGGGGTCTACGAGCAGTACTTC.

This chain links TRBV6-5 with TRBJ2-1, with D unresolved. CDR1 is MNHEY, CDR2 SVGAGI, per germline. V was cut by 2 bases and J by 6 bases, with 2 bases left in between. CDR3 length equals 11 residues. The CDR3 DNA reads TGTGCCAGCAGTTACGGCAATGAGCAGTTCTTC. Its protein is CASSYGNEQFF.

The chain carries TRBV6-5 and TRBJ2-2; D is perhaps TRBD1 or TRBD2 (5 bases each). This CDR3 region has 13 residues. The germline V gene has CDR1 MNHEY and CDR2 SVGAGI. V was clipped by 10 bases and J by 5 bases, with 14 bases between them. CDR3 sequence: CATRPGLTGELFF. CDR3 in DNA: TGTGCCACCCGGCCGGGGCTTACCGGGGAGCTGTTTTTT.

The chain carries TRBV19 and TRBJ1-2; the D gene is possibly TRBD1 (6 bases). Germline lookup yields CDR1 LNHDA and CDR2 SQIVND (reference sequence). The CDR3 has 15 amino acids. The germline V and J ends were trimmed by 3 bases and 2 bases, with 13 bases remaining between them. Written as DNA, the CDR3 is TGTGCCAGTAGTATGGAGACAGGAGCAAACTATGGCTACACCTTC. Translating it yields CASSMETGANYGYTF.

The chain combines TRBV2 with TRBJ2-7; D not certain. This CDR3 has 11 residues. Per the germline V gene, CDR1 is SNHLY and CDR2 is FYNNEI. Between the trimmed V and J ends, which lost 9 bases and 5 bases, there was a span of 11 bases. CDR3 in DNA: TGTGCCAGAGATAGTCCCCACGAGCAGTACTTC. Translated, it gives CARDSPHEQYF.

CDR3 protein: CASRLVQDNEQFF. The CDR3, as DNA: TGTGCCAGCAGATTGGTACAGGACAATGAGCAGTTCTTC. The chain combines TRBV2 with TRBJ2-1, with a tentative D call TRBD1 (5 bases). The germline gives CDR1 SNHLY, CDR2 FYNNEI. With 6 bases removed from V and 5 bases from J, the gap between germline ends came to 11 bases. The CDR3 runs 13 residues.

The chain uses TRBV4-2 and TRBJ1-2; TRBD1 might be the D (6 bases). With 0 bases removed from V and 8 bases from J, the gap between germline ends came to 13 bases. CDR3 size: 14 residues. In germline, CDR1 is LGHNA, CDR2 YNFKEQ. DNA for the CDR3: TGTGCCAGCAGCCAAGACAGGGGTTACGACGGCTACACCTTC. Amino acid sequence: CASSQDRGYDGYTF.

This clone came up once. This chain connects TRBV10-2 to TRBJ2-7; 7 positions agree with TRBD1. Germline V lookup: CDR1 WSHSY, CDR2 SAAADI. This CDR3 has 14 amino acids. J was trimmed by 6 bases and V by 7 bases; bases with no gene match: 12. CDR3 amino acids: CASMVTGAKVEQYF. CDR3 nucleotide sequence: TGCGCCAGCATGGTCACAGGGGCTAAGGTCGAGCAGTACTTC.